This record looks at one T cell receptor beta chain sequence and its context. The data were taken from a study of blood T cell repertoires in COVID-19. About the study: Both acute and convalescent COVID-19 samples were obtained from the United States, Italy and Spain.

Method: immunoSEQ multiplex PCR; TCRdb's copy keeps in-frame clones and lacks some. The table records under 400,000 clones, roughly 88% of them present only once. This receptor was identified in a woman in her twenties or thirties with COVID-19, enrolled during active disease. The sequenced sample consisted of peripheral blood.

The CDR3 nucleotides are TGTGCCAGCAGCTTAGCCCGGACAGGGGAAGGCACCATATATTTT. Protein: CASSLARTGEGTIYF. The rearrangement joins TRBV7-2 to TRBJ1-3, with 9 nucleotides matching TRBD1. V lost 0 bases to trimming and J lost 9 bases; unmatched junction nucleotides: 6. Germline values: CDR1 SGHTA, CDR2 FQGNSA. CDR3 length: 15 amino acids.